The 27 T cell receptor beta chains below all came from one sample that was sequenced in a study of T cell responses to AZD1222 COVID-19 vaccine. TCRdb's copy holds only in-frame clones and misses some; the assay was immunoSEQ multiplex PCR. The sample shows about 76,000 clones, 88% of them seen only once. The specimen was peripheral blood, collected on day 0 of MenACWY control vaccination. The source of these receptors is an adult in good health.

This chain joins TRBV30 and TRBJ1-1; D call uncertain. This CDR3 is 13 amino acids long. Germline assignment: CDR1 GTSNPN and CDR2 SVGIG (reference sequence). Trimming removed 0 bases at V and 4 bases at J, with 9 bases between. The CDR3 sequence: CAWSVYRATEAFF. Written as DNA, the CDR3 is TGTGCCTGGAGTGTATATAGGGCCACTGAAGCTTTCTTT.

V gene TRBV5-6 combines with J gene TRBJ1-5, with D maybe TRBD1 (6 bases). V dropped 0 bases and J dropped 7 bases, with 11 bases sitting between them. The CDR3 spans 14 residues. Per the germline V gene, CDR1 is SGHDT and CDR2 is YYEEEE. The CDR3 loop is CASSLAGARQPQHF. The CDR3, as DNA: TGTGCCAGCAGCTTGGCAGGGGCGCGGCAGCCCCAGCATTTT.

The chain uses TRBV20-1 and TRBJ1-5, with D possibly matching TRBD1 (5 bases). Per germline, CDR1 DFQATT and CDR2 SNEGSKA (reference sequence). CDR3 length: 14 amino acids. The V and J ends lost 3 bases and 4 bases respectively, with 13 bases between them. The CDR3 DNA sequence: TGCAGTGCTAGTGCGGGCGGGGGAAATCAGCCCCAGCATTTT. As protein: CSASAGGGNQPQHF.

The CDR3 sequence is CASSLTSGVETQYF. For the CDR3, the DNA is TGTGCCAGCAGCTTAACCTCAGGGGTGGAGACCCAGTACTTC. This chain links TRBV7-2 with TRBJ2-5, with D possibly TRBD1 on 6 matching bases. CDR1 and CDR2 from the germline V gene are SGHTA and FQGNSA. The CDR3 has 14 amino acids. Trimming shortened V by 2 bases and J by 5 bases, and 12 bases separated the two germline ends.

The rearrangement joins TRBV15 to TRBJ2-1, with TRBD2 matching over 9 bases. Trimming removed 8 bases from V and 8 bases from J; junction bases left unmatched: 7. The CDR3 covers 13 residues. The V gene's germline CDR1 is LNHNV and CDR2 YYDKDF (reference sequence). DNA for the CDR3: TGTGCCACCGGGCGGGAGGGCCCCGATGAGCAGTTCTTC. Protein product: CATGREGPDEQFF.

The chain links TRBV29-1 to TRBJ1-1, with 7 positions matching TRBD1. The germline CDR1 and CDR2 sequences are SQVTM and ANQGSEA. This CDR3 region has 10 residues. Germline trimming cut 4 bases from V and 11 bases from J; bases unmatched to any gene: 4. The CDR3 DNA reads as TGCAGCGTTGGAGCGGACAGGGCTTTCTTT. This translates into CSVGADRAFF.

The genes are TRBV28 and TRBJ2-6; no firm D call. The V end was cut by 3 bases, the J end by 3 bases, with 0 bases between. Germline CDR1 is MDHEN and CDR2 is SYDVKM. CDR3 length: 12 residues. CDR3 in amino acids: CASSFGANVLTF. CDR3 bases: TGTGCCAGCAGTTTTGGGGCCAACGTCCTGACTTTC.

V usage is TRBV18 and J usage is TRBJ2-1; weak D call: TRBD2 (5 bases). V was pared by 3 bases and J by 0 bases, with 15 bases between. The CDR3 runs 17 residues. Germline V gene lookup returns CDR1 KGHSH and CDR2 LQKENI. Written as DNA, the CDR3 is TGTGCCAGCTCACCTACCGGAAGCGGAAGCTCCTACAATGAGCAGTTCTTC. As protein: CASSPTGSGSSYNEQFF.

This chain joins TRBV2 and TRBJ1-4; D remains ambiguous. Trimming cost V 6 bases and J 0 bases, with 8 bases left between them. Germline lookup yields CDR1 SNHLY and CDR2 FYNNEI. The CDR3 length is 14 residues. CDR3 region: CASRVDATNEKLFF. The CDR3 coding sequence is TGTGCCAGCAGGGTCGATGCAACTAATGAAAAACTGTTTTTT. Drawing the rest from reference TRBV2 and TRBJ1-4, the complete variable domain is EPEVTQTPSHQVTQMGQEVILRCVPISNHLYFYWYRQILGQKVEFLVSFYNNEISEKSEIFDDQFSVERPDGSNFTLKIRSTKLEDSAMYFCASRVDATNEKLFFGSGTQLSVL.

The V gene is TRBV6-5, the J gene TRBJ2-1; 10 bases match TRBD2. The CDR3 loop spans 15 amino acids. V gave up 5 bases and J gave up 12 bases; unmatched junction bases: 13. CDR1 and CDR2 from the germline V gene are MNHEY and SVGAGI. The CDR3 DNA sequence: TGTGCCAGCAGTATTGGTCTCGCTAGCGGGAGAGGGCAGTTCTTC. This encodes CASSIGLASGRGQFF.

The rearrangement links TRBV4-3 to TRBJ2-1; no reliable D call. Germline-derived CDR1 and CDR2 are LGHNA and YSLEER. The CDR3 spans 15 residues. Trimming shortened V by 1 base and J by 4 bases, and 11 bases separated the two germline ends. In nucleotides, the CDR3 is TGCGCCAGCAGCCAAGGGACCCCCTCGTACAATGAGCAGTTCTTC. Amino acids: CASSQGTPSYNEQFF.

J is TRBJ2-7 and V is TRBV3-1 (or the pseudogene TRBV3-2); TRBD2 matches 9 bases. The germline V gene encodes CDR1 LGHDT and CDR2 YNNKEL (reference sequence). The CDR3 contains 15 residues. V gave up 3 bases and J gave up 1 base; unmatched junction bases: 4. This CDR3 reads CASSHASGISYEQYF. The CDR3 nucleotides read TGTGCCAGCAGCCATGCTAGCGGGATTTCCTACGAGCAGTACTTC.

V and J are TRBV9 and TRBJ2-2; TRBD2 is a possible D gene (5 bases). Germline V gives CDR1 SGDLS, CDR2 YYNGEE. The length of the CDR3 is 14 residues. V lost 3 bases and J lost 4, with 10 bases in between. In nucleotides, the CDR3 is TGTGCCAGCAGCGAAAGCGCGGGCACCGGGGAGCTGTTTTTT. It specifies CASSESAGTGELFF.

The J gene is TRBJ1-4, the V gene TRBV18; TRBD1 agrees at 8 bases. Germline CDR1 is KGHSH and CDR2 is LQKENI. The CDR3 loop spans 13 amino acids. The trim removed 8 bases at V and 4 bases at J, leaving 3 bases unmatched. The CDR3 bases are TGTGCCAGCGCGGGACAGGTTAATGAAAAACTGTTTTTT. The encoded protein is CASAGQVNEKLFF.

The chain has TRBV6-1 and TRBJ2-7; D ambiguous. Germline-derived CDR1 and CDR2 are MNHNS and SASEGT. Deletions cut 0 bases from V and 0 bases from J, with 9 bases between. This CDR3 spans 15 amino acids. The CDR3 DNA reads as TGTGCCAGCAGTGAAGCGCCGATAAGCTCCTACGAGCAGTACTTC. Residues: CASSEAPISSYEQYF.

This sequence joins TRBV28 and TRBJ1-6; D uncertain. The germline V gene encodes CDR1 MDHEN and CDR2 SYDVKM. This CDR3 spans 13 amino acids. Trimming cost V 2 bases and J 5 bases, with 4 bases left between them. CDR3 sequence: CASSLPHNSPLHF. In DNA, the CDR3 is TGTGCCAGCAGTTTACCACATAATTCACCCCTCCACTTT.

This rearrangement joins TRBV9 to TRBJ1-5, with D unresolved. V lost 3 bases to trimming and J lost 5 bases, with 12 bases between them. This CDR3 has 14 residues. Germline V gene lookup returns CDR1 SGDLS and CDR2 YYNGEE. CDR3 coding DNA: TGTGCCAGCAGCGGAGACATCCACCATCAGCCCCAGCATTTT. This codes for CASSGDIHHQPQHF.

The CDR3 spells CASSYLGLAVQETQYF. The CDR3 coding sequence is TGTGCCAGCAGCTACTTGGGACTAGCGGTGCAAGAGACCCAGTACTTC. The chain recombines TRBV7-2 with TRBJ2-5, with TRBD2 matching over 11 bases. The V segment lost 4 bases and the J segment 2 bases; nucleotides outside the gene matches: 6. Germline CDR1 reads SGHTA; CDR2 reads FQGNSA. This CDR3 is 16 amino acids long.

The V call is TRBV7-9, the J call TRBJ1-2; no reliable D call. Trimming cost V 2 bases and J 8 bases, with 12 bases left between them. The CDR3 loop spans 13 amino acids. Germline CDR1 and CDR2: SEHNR and FQNEAQ (reference sequence). The CDR3 loop reads CASSLPPGRGYTF. The CDR3 DNA follows: TGTGCCAGCAGCTTACCCCCGGGCCGGGGCTACACCTTC.

The chain has TRBV27 and TRBJ1-4, with 7 nucleotides matching TRBD1. Germline V gives CDR1 MNHEY, CDR2 SMNVEV (reference sequence). The CDR3 runs to 14 residues. V lost 6 bases, J lost 5 bases, and 6 bases stayed unmatched. The CDR3 sequence is CASSHRDRNEKLFF. In nucleotides, the CDR3 is TGTGCCAGCAGCCACCGGGACAGAAATGAAAAACTGTTTTTT.

The J gene is TRBJ2-2, the V gene TRBV4-2, with D perhaps being TRBD1 or TRBD2 (5 bases each). V dropped 7 bases and J dropped 2 bases, with 11 bases sitting between them. The germline gives CDR1 LGHNA, CDR2 YNFKEQ. This CDR3 has 14 amino acids. The CDR3 region is CASTGTLNTGELFF. For the CDR3, the DNA is TGTGCCAGCACCGGGACCTTAAACACCGGGGAGCTGTTTTTT.

This chain uses TRBV7-9 with TRBJ1-3; possible D gene TRBD1, 5 bases. The ends were cut back, 2 bases at V and 0 bases at J, with 17 bases in the middle. This CDR3 contains 18 residues. Germline lookup yields CDR1 SEHNR and CDR2 FQNEAQ (reference sequence). The CDR3 loop reads CASSLMQGWTSSGNTIYF. DNA for the CDR3: TGTGCCAGCAGCTTAATGCAGGGATGGACGAGCTCTGGAAACACCATATATTTT. Filled out from reference TRBV7-9 and TRBJ1-3, the complete variable domain reads DTGVSQNPRHKITKRGQNVTFRCDPISEHNRLYWYRQTLGQGPEFLTYFQNEAQLEKSRLLSDRFSAERPKGSFSTLEIQRTEQGDSAMYLCASSLMQGWTSSGNTIYFGEGSWLTVV.

The J gene is TRBJ2-7, the V gene TRBV11-2, with D unresolved. Germline CDR1 reads SGHAT; CDR2 reads FQNNGV. This CDR3 is 13 amino acids long. V was shortened by 5 bases and J by 3 bases, with 11 bases between the two germline ends. CDR3 protein: CASSLTAGYEQYF. In DNA form, the CDR3 reads TGTGCCAGCAGCCTTACCGCCGGCTACGAGCAGTACTTC. Based on the CDR3 plus reference TRBV11-2 and TRBJ2-7, the full variable domain is EAGVAQSPRYKIIEKRQSVAFWCNPISGHATLYWYQQILGQGPKLLIQFQNNGVVDDSQLPKDRFSAERLKGVDSTLKIQPAKLEDSAVYLCASSLTAGYEQYFGPGTRLTVT.

The rearrangement uses TRBV4-1 and TRBJ2-2; no reliable D call. Trimming left V 0 bases short and J 4 bases short, with 6 bases between. This CDR3 has 14 amino acids. From germline, CDR1 is MGHRA and CDR2 YSYEKL. The CDR3, as DNA: TGCGCCAGCAGCCAAGATAGCCGCACCGGGGAGCTGTTTTTT. It translates to CASSQDSRTGELFF.

The V gene is TRBV6-5, the J gene TRBJ1-5; D gene uncertain. The CDR3 loop spans 12 amino acids. Germline loops: CDR1 MNHEY, CDR2 SVGAGI. Trimming removed 4 bases at V and 3 bases at J, with 4 bases between. The CDR3 reads CASSLNNQPQHF. The CDR3 DNA reads as TGTGCCAGCAGTTTGAACAATCAGCCCCAGCATTTT.

J is TRBJ1-1 and V is TRBV7-3; unclear D gene. CDR1 is SGHTA and CDR2 is FQGTGA in the germline V gene. This CDR3 has 12 residues. V lost 1 base and J 8 bases, leaving 8 bases between the germline ends. The CDR3 loop is CASSLNGQEAFF. The CDR3, as DNA: TGTGCCAGCAGCTTAAATGGCCAAGAAGCTTTCTTT.

The rearrangement joins TRBV14 to TRBJ1-1, with a tentative D call TRBD1 (5 bases). This CDR3 is built from 16 residues. Per the germline V gene, CDR1 is SGHDN and CDR2 is FVKESK. Between the trimmed V and J ends, which lost 1 base and 1 base, there was a span of 13 bases. The CDR3 region is CASSQAQGRPNTEAFF. DNA of the CDR3: TGTGCCAGCAGCCAAGCCCAGGGACGGCCGAACACTGAAGCTTTCTTT.